This is a list of T cell receptor beta chains from one sample in a study of spatial heterogeneity in lung cancer. TCRdb re-called the 5' RACE reads through MiXCR, storing one row per CDR3 protein. The profile shows approximately 56,000 distinct CDR3 sequences, 6.5% to 7.5% of them singletons. The sequenced sample was PBMCs, obtained at follow-up. The receptors here all came from a female donor with early-stage non-small cell lung cancer. Each CDR3 is given with its conserved first and last residue. D genes are given only for firm matches. Size is omitted from some rows. Given values are once, few, many or a class for expanded clones.

cdr3_nt | cdr3_aa | v_call | d_call | j_call | clone_size
TGTGCCAGCAGTATCGAGATAAAAAGGCAGTACTTC | CASSIEIKRQYF | TRBV28 | - | TRBJ2-7 | -
TGTGCCAGCAGGGTCGGGACCGCCTCTATCGTAATGAACACTGAAGCTTTCTTT | CASRVGTASIVMNTEAFF | TRBV2 | - | TRBJ1-1 | many
TGTGCCAGCAGTTACTCGGACATTCAGCCCCAGCATTTT | CASSYSDIQPQHF | TRBV6-2/TRBV6-3 | - | TRBJ1-5 | -
TGTGCCAGCAGACCCTCCACCGGGGAGCTGTTTTTT | CASRPSTGELFF | TRBV7-2 | - | TRBJ2-2 | many
TGCGCCAGCAGCCAAGAGTTTAGCGGGGGCCCTCAGGCCTACGAGCAGTACTTC | CASSQEFSGGPQAYEQYF | TRBV4-3 | TRBD2 | TRBJ2-7 | many
TGTGCCACCGACAGGCAACCAAGAGAGACCCAGTACTTC | CATDRQPRETQYF | TRBV7-9 | - | TRBJ2-5 | -
TGCGCCAGCAGCCAAGACAGACGGGACTACGAGCAGTACTTC | CASSQDRRDYEQYF | TRBV4-3 | - | TRBJ2-7 | many
TGTGCCATCAGTGACACTGGGGGAGTCTACGAGCAGTACTTC | CAISDTGGVYEQYF | TRBV10-3 | - | TRBJ2-7 | many
TGTGCCAGCAGCGCAACCTGGGCGGGGGGGCCCACAGATACGCAGTATTTT | CASSATWAGGPTDTQYF | TRBV9 | TRBD2 | TRBJ2-3 | many
TGCAGCGCATCCGGGGCAGGCTACAATCAGCCCCAGCATTTT | CSASGAGYNQPQHF | TRBV29-1 | - | TRBJ1-5 | many
TGCGCCAGCCGGAACATTCCTTTGCCTTCTCATACGCAGTATTTT | CASRNIPLPSHTQYF | TRBV5-1 | - | TRBJ2-3 | many
TGTGCCAGTAGTATTGGGGTTGGCAATCAGCCCCAGCATTTT | CASSIGVGNQPQHF | TRBV19 | - | TRBJ1-5 | few
TGTGCCAGCAGCTCCCAGACGTACACTGAAGCTTTCTTT | CASSSQTYTEAFF | TRBV11-3 | - | TRBJ1-1 | few
TGTGCCAGCAGCCGCAATTGGGTAGCTTTCTTT | CASSRNWVAFF | TRBV12-3/TRBV12-4 | - | TRBJ1-1 | -
TGTGCCAGCACCCCCTACAATGAGCAGTTCTTC | CASTPYNEQFF | TRBV11-2 | - | TRBJ2-1 | medium-sized
TGTGCCAGCACCTCGGCCGGTGGTGAGACCCAGTACTTC | CASTSAGGETQYF | TRBV2 | - | TRBJ2-5 | many
TGTGCCAGCAGTCGTAGAAGGGGTTCCTACGAGCAGTACTTC | CASSRRRGSYEQYF | TRBV28 | - | TRBJ2-7 | few
TGTGCCAGCGCAGATCGGACAGGGGAGCAAGAGACCCAGTACTTC | CASADRTGEQETQYF | TRBV18 | TRBD1 | TRBJ2-5 | -
TGCGCCAGCAGCCAAGATCTCGGACAGACAAACACCGGGGAGCTGTTTTTT | CASSQDLGQTNTGELFF | TRBV4-3 | - | TRBJ2-2 | few
TGTGCCAGTAGTATAGATCAGGACAGGGGGCGCGGTCGCTATGGCTACACCTTC | CASSIDQDRGRGRYGYTF | TRBV19 | TRBD1 | TRBJ1-2 | many
TGTGCCAGCAGCTGGGACGGCCAAGAGACCCAGTACTTC | CASSWDGQETQYF | TRBV7-2 | - | TRBJ2-5 | many
TGTGCCAGCAGTTTCGCAGGGTCCGGGGCCAACGTCCTGACTTTC | CASSFAGSGANVLTF | TRBV5-6 | - | TRBJ2-6 | many
TGTGCCAGCAGCCCAACCGGGACAGGGGTAACAGATACGCAGTATTTT | CASSPTGTGVTDTQYF | TRBV7-9 | TRBD1 | TRBJ2-3 | many
TGTGCCAGCAGTCGACAGGGGGTTAATCAGCCCCAGCATTTT | CASSRQGVNQPQHF | TRBV2 | TRBD1 | TRBJ1-5 | many